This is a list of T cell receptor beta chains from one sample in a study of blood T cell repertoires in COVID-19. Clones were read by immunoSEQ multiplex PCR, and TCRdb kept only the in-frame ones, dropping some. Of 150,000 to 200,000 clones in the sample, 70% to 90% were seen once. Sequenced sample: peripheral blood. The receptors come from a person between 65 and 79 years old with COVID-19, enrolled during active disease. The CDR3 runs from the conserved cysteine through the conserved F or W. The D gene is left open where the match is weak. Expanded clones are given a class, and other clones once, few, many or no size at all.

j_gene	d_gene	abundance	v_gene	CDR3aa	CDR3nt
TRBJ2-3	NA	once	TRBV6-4	CASSDGAFADTQYF	TGTGCCAGCAGTGACGGAGCCTTCGCAGATACGCAGTATTTT
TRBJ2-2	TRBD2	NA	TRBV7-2	CASSKRGLSHGELFF	TGTGCCAGCAGCAAGCGGGGACTAAGTCACGGGGAGCTGTTTTTT
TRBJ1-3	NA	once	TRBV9	CASSPDRPLRSGNTIYF	TGTGCCAGCAGCCCGGACAGACCTCTTCGCTCTGGAAACACCATATATTTT
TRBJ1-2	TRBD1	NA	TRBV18	CASSLDRDDGYTF	TGTGCCAGCTCACTTGACAGGGATGATGGCTACACCTTC
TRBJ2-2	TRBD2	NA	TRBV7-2	CASSLRLAGVHTGELFF	TGTGCCAGCAGCTTACGACTAGCGGGAGTGCACACCGGGGAGCTGTTTTTT
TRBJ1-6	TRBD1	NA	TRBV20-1	CSASEGASNSPLHF	TGCAGTGCTAGTGAGGGGGCCTCTAATTCACCCCTCCACTTT
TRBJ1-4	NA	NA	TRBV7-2	CASTPRGGNEKLFF	TGTGCCAGCACCCCCCGGGGAGGTAATGAAAAACTGTTTTTT
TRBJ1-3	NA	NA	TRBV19	CASSGRGAGNTIYF	TGTGCCAGTAGTGGCAGGGGAGCCGGAAACACCATATATTTT
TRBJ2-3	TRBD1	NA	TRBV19	CASRPQGAGDTQYF	TGTGCCAGTAGACCACAGGGGGCCGGCGATACGCAGTATTTT
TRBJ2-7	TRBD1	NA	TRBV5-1	CASSLAFPGQNLYEQYF	TGCGCCAGCAGCTTGGCCTTTCCGGGACAGAACCTATACGAGCAGTACTTC
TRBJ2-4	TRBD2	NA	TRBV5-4	CASSLPGVTSGSAKNIQYF	TGTGCCAGCAGCTTGCCGGGGGTGACTAGCGGGAGCGCCAAAAACATTCAGTACTTC
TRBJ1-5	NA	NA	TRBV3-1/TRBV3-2	CASSPYSNQPQHF	TGTGCCAGCAGCCCCTATAGCAATCAGCCCCAGCATTTT
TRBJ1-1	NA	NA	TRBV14	CASSQDLTGAEAFF	TGTGCCAGCAGCCAAGATCTCACAGGCGCTGAAGCTTTCTTT
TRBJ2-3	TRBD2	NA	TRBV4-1	CASSQVASGRSSTDTQYF	TGCGCCAGCAGCCAAGTGGCTAGCGGGAGGTCTAGTACAGATACGCAGTATTTT
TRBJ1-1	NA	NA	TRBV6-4	CASTPRNTEAFF	TGTGCCAGCACCCCGAGGAACACTGAAGCTTTCTTT
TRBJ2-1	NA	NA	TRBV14	CASSKRQDPQWEQFF	TGTGCCAGCAGCAAAAGACAGGATCCACAATGGGAGCAGTTCTTC
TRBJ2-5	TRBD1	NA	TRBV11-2	CASSKEGALGETQYF	TGTGCCAGCAGCAAAGAGGGGGCCCTGGGGGAGACCCAGTACTTC